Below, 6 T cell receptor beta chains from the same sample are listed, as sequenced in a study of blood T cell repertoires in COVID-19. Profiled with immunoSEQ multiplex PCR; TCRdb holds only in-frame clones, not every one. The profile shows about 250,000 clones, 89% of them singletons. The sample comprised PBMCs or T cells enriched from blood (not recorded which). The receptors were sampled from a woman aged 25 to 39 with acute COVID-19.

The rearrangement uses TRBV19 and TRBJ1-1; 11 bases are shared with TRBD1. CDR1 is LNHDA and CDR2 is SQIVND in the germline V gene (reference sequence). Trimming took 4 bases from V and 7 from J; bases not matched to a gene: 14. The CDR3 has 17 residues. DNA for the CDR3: TGTGCCAGTAGTACCATAGGACAGGGGGCAAGGGACGGTGAAGCTTTCTTT. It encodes CASSTIGQGARDGEAFF.

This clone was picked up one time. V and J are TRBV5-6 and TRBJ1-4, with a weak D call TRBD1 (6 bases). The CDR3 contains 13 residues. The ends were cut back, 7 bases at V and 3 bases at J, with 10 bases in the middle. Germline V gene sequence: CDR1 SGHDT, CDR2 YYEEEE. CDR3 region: CASQGRPNEKLFF. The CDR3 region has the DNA TGTGCCAGCCAGGGGCGGCCTAATGAAAAACTGTTTTTT.

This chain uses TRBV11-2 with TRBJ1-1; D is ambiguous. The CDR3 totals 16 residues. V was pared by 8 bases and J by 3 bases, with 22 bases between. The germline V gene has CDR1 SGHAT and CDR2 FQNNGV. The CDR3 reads CASQHTNFGWDTEAFF. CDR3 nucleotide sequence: TGTGCCAGCCAGCACACTAATTTTGGTTGGGACACTGAAGCTTTCTTT.

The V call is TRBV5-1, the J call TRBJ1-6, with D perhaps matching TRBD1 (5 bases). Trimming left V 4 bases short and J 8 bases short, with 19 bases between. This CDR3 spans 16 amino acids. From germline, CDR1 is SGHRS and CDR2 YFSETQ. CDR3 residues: CASSPQPWGTDSPLHF. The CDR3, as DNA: TGCGCCAGCAGCCCTCAACCCTGGGGGACTGATTCACCCCTCCACTTT.

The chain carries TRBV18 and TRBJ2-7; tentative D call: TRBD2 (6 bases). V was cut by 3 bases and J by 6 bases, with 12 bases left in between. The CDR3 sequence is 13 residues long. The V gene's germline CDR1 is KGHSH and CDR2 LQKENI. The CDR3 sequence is CASSPSGRGEQYF. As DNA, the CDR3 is TGTGCCAGCTCACCTAGCGGTCGGGGCGAGCAGTACTTC.

CDR3 sequence: CASSYRGAGSGDTQYF. CDR3 DNA sequence: TGTGCCAGCAGCTACCGGGGGGCCGGGTCAGGAGATACGCAGTATTTT. V gene TRBV7-9 combines with J gene TRBJ2-3; maybe TRBD2 (7 bases). Germline assignment: CDR1 SEHNR and CDR2 FQNEAQ (reference sequence). V was cut by 4 bases and J by 5 bases, with 19 bases left in between. The CDR3 has 16 residues.